The TCR beta chain under discussion was sequenced for a study of chemoradiotherapy in HPV16-positive cancers. Study-wide results and limits: Only a couple of HPV16-positive patients supplied the functional HPV-specificity definition. Candidate HPV-specific clones and E7-related TCR motifs grew in tumor during treatment.

Sequencing used immunoSEQ multiplex PCR; TCRdb keeps in-frame clones, though not all of them. The table records under 85,000 clones, around nine tenths of them present only once. Repertoires were sampled repeatedly during chemoradiotherapy. CDR3 length: 15 residues. Trimming took off 0 bases at V and 6 bases at J, with 13 bases between the two ends. The germline V gene encodes CDR1 SGHRS and CDR2 YFSETQ. In regard to this clone: Antigen: not known.

V gene TRBV5-1 combines with J gene TRBJ2-1, with D perhaps given as TRBD1 or TRBD2 (5 bases each). The TCR originated in a human donor with HPV-associated anogenital cancer. Specimen: blood, collected from a patient who underwent chemoradiotherapy. CDR3 loop: CASSLAGRDPNEQFF. CDR3 bases: TGCGCCAGCAGCTTGGCCGGCAGGGACCCCAATGAGCAGTTCTTC.